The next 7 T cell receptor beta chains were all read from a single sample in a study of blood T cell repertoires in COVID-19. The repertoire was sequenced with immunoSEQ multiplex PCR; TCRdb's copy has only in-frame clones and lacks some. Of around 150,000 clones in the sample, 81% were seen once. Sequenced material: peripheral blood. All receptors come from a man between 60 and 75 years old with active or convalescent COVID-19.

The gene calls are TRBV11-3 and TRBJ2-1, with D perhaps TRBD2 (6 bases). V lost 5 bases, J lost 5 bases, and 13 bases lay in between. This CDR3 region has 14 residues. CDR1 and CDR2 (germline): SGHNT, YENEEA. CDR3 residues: CASSPGGKNNEQFF. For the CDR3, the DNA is TGTGCCAGCAGCCCCGGAGGGAAAAACAATGAGCAGTTCTTC.

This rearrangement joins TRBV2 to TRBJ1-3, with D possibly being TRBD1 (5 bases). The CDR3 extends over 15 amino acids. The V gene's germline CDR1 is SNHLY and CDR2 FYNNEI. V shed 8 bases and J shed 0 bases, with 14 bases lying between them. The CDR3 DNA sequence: TGTGCCAGCGGACGCCAGGGCATCTCTGGAAACACCATATATTTT. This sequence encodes CASGRQGISGNTIYF.

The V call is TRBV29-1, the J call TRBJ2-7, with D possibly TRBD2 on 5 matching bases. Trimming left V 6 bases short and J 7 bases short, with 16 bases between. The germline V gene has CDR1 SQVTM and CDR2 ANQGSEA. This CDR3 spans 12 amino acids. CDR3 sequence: CSVTRPGKEQYF. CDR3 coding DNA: TGCAGCGTCACAAGACCCGGGAAAGAGCAGTACTTC.

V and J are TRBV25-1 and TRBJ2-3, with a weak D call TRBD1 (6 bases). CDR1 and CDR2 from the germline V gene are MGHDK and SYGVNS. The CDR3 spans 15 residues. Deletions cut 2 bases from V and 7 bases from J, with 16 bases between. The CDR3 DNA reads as TGTGCCAGCAGTGAAGACAGGCTGCTTGAAAATACGCAGTATTTT. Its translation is CASSEDRLLENTQYF.

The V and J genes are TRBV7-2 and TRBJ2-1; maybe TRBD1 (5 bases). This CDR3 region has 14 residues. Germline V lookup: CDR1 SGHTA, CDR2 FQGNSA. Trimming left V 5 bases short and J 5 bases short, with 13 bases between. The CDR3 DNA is TGTGCCAGCAGCAGAAGGACAAGAGACAATGAGCAGTTCTTC. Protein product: CASSRRTRDNEQFF.

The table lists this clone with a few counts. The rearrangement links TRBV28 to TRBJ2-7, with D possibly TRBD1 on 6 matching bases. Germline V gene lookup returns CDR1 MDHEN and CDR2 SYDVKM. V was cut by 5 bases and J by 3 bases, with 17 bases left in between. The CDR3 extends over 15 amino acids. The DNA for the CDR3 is TGTGCCAGCAGTGGATTCAGGGGCGGAGGCTACGAGCAGTACTTC. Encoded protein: CASSGFRGGGYEQYF.

CDR3 loop: CASRRLAGADDTQYF. The CDR3 nucleotides read TGTGCCAGTAGGAGACTAGCGGGAGCTGATGATACGCAGTATTTT. The gene calls are TRBV19 and TRBJ2-3; 12 bases match TRBD2. The trim removed 6 bases at V and 6 bases at J, leaving 7 bases unmatched. In germline, CDR1 is LNHDA, CDR2 SQIVND (reference sequence). The CDR3 consists of 15 residues.